This T cell receptor (beta chain) is from a study of shared clonotypes between healthy human individuals. This clone was picked up a small number of times. The CDR3 runs to 16 residues. V shed 2 bases, J shed 9 bases, and the junction held 9 bases outside the gene matches. Germline V gives CDR1 SGHNT, CDR2 YYREEE (reference sequence). TCRdb's table, derived via immunoSEQ multiplex PCR, lists solely in-frame clones and lacks some. The table shows some 240,000 clones, with 65% occurring only once. The clonotype was recovered from a man aged 25 to 40 in good health. The sample was memory CD4+ T cells sorted from blood. As to subset: CD45RA-negative fraction. This chain uses TRBV5-4 with TRBJ2-7, with 15 bases identical to TRBD2. CDR3 coding DNA: TGTGCCAGCAGCTTCGAACCGGGACTAGCGGGAGGTGCGCAGTACTTC. This sequence encodes CASSFEPGLAGGAQYF.